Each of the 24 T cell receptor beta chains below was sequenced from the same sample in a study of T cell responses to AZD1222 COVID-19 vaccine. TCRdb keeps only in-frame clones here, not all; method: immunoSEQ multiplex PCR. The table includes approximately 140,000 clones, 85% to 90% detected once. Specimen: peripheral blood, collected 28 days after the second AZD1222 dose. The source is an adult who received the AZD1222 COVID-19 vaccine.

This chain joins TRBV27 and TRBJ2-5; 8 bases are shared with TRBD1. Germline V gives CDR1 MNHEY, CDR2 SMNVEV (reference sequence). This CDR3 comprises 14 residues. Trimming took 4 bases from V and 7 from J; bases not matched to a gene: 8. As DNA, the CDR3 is TGTGCCAGCAGTTCTTCTACAGGGGGGCTGACCCAGTACTTC. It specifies CASSSSTGGLTQYF.

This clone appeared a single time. CDR3 sequence reads: CASSAPPSGRPADTQYF. The CDR3 coding sequence is TGTGCCAGCAGCGCCCCCCCTAGCGGGAGACCCGCAGATACGCAGTATTTT. The chain links TRBV9 to TRBJ2-3; TRBD2 matches 10 bases. The V and J ends lost 3 bases and 4 bases, in that order; junction bases with no gene match: 11. The CDR3 has 17 amino acids. Germline lookup yields CDR1 SGDLS and CDR2 YYNGEE.

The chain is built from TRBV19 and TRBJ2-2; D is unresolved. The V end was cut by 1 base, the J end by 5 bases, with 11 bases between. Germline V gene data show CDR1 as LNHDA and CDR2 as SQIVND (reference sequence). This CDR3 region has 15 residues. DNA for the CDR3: TGTGCCAGTAGTATAGGGACGGGCAGAACCGGGGAGCTGTTTTTT. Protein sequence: CASSIGTGRTGELFF. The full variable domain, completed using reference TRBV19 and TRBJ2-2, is DGGITQSPKYLFRKEGQNVTLSCEQNLNHDAMYWYRQDPGQGLRLIYYSQIVNDFQKGDIAEGYSVSREKKESFPLTVTSAQKNPTAFYLCASSIGTGRTGELFFGEGSRLTVL.

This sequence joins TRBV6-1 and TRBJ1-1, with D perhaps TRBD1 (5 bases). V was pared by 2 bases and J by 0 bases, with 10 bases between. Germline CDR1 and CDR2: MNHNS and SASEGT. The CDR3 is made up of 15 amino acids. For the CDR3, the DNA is TGTGCCAGCAGTGAAATAGCCAGGGTGAACACTGAAGCTTTCTTT. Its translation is CASSEIARVNTEAFF.

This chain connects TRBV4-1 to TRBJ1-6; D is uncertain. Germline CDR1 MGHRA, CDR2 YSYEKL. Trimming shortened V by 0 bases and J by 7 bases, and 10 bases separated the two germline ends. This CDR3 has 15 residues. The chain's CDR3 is CASSQDPQINSPLHF. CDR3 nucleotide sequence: TGCGCCAGCAGCCAAGACCCACAAATAAATTCACCCCTCCACTTT.

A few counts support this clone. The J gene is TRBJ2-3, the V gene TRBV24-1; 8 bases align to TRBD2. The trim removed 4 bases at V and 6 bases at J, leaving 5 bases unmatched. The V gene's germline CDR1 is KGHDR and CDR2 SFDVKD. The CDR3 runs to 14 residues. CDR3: CATSDPRLADTQYF. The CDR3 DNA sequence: TGTGCCACCAGTGACCCAAGACTAGCGGATACGCAGTATTTT.

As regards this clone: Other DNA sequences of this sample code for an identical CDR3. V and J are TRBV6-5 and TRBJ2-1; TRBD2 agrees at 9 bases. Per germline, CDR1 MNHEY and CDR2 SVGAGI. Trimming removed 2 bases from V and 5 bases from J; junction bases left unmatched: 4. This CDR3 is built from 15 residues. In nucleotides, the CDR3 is TGTGCCAGCAGTTACGGGGGACTAGCAGACAATGAGCAGTTCTTC. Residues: CASSYGGLADNEQFF.

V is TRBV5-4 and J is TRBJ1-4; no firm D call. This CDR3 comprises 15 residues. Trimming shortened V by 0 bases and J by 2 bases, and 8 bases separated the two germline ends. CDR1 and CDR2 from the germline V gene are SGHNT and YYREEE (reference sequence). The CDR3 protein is CASSLAGVTNEKLFF. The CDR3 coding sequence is TGTGCCAGCAGCTTGGCCGGAGTGACTAATGAAAAACTGTTTTTT.

For the CDR3, the DNA is TGCAGCGCCCCGCCGGGGACAGGGAGGCTCAATGAGCAGTTCTTC. Its protein is CSAPPGTGRLNEQFF. The V and J genes are TRBV29-1 and TRBJ2-1, with 9 bases fitting TRBD1. Unmatched junction bases numbered 13, after V lost 7 bases and J lost 6 bases. The V gene's germline CDR1 is SQVTM and CDR2 ANQGSEA. This CDR3 has 15 residues.

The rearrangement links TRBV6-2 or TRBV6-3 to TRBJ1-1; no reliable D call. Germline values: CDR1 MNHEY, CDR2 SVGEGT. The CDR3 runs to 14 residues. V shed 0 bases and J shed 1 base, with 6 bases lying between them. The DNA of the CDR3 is TGTGCCAGCAGTTACTCGGCCTCGAACACTGAAGCTTTCTTT. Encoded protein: CASSYSASNTEAFF.

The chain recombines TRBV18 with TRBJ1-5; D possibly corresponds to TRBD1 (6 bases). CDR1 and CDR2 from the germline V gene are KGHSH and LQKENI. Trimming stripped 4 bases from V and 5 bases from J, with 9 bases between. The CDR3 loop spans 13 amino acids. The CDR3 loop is CASSRQEDQPQHF. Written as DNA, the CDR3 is TGTGCCAGCTCACGACAGGAGGATCAGCCCCAGCATTTT.

The CDR3 loop reads CASSSDRVTYGYTF. The CDR3 DNA sequence: TGTGCCAGCAGTAGTGATAGGGTAACCTATGGCTACACCTTC. This sequence joins TRBV2 and TRBJ1-2; D ambiguous. Germline V lookup: CDR1 SNHLY, CDR2 FYNNEI. The V end lost 5 bases, the J end lost 4 bases, and 14 bases lay between the germline ends. CDR3 length: 14 amino acids.

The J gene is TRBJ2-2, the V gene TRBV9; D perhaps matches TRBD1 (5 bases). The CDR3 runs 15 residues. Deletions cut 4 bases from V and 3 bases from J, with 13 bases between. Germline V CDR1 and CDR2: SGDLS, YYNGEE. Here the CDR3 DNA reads TGTGCCAGCAGCCCCCAACTCAGGGACACCGGGGAGCTGTTTTTT. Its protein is CASSPQLRDTGELFF.

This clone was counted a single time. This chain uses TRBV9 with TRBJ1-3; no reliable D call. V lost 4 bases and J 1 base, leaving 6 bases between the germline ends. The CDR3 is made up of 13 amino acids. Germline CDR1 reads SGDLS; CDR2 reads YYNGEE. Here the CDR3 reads CASSYGSGNTIYF. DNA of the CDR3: TGTGCCAGCAGCTACGGATCTGGAAACACCATATATTTT.

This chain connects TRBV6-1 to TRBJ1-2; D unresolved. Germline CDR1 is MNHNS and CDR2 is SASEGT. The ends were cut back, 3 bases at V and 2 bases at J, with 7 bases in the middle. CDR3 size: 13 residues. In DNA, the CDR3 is TGTGCCAGCAGTGACAGACGCAACTATGGCTACACCTTC. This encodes CASSDRRNYGYTF.

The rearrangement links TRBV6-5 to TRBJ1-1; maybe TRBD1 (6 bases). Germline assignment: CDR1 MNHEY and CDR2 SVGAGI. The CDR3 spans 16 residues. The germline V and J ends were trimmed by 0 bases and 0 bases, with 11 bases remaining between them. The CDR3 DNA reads TGTGCCAGCAGTTACTCAGGGGGGTCCCTGAACACTGAAGCTTTCTTT. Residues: CASSYSGGSLNTEAFF.

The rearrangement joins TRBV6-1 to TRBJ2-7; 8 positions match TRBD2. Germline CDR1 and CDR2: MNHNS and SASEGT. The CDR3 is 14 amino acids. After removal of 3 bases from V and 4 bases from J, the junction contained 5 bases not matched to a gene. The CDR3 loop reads CASSESGRRYEQYF. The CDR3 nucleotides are TGTGCCAGCAGTGAGAGCGGGAGACGGTACGAGCAGTACTTC.

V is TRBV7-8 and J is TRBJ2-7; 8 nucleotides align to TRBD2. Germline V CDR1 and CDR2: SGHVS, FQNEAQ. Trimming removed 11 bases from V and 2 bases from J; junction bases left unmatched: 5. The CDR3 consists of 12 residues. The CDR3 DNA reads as TGTGCCGCCTCGGGAGGGCCCTACGAGCAGTACTTC. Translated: CAASGGPYEQYF. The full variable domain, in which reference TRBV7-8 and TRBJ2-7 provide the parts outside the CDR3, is GAGVSQSPRYKVAKRGQDVALRCDPISGHVSLFWYQQALGQGPEFLTYFQNEAQLDKSGLPSDRFFAERPEGSVSTLKIQRTQQEDSAVYLCAASGGPYEQYFGPGTRLTVT.

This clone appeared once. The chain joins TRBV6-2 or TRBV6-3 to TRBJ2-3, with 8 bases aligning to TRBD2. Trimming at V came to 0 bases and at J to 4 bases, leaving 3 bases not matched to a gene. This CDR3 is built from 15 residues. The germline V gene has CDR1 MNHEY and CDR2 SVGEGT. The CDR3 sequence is CASSYSSGSPDTQYF. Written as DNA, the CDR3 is TGTGCCAGCAGTTACTCGAGCGGGAGCCCAGATACGCAGTATTTT.

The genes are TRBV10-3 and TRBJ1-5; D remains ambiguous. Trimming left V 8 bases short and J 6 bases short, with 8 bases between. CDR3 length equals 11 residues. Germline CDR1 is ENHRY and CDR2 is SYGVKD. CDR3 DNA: TGTGCCATCGGCGGTAGTCAGCCCCAGCATTTT. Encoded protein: CAIGGSQPQHF.

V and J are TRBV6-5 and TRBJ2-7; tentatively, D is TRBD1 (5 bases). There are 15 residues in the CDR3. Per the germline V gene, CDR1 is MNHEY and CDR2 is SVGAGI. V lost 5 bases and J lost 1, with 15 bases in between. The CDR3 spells CASSNLFRASYEQYF. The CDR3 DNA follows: TGTGCCAGCAGTAACCTCTTCAGGGCGTCCTACGAGCAGTACTTC.

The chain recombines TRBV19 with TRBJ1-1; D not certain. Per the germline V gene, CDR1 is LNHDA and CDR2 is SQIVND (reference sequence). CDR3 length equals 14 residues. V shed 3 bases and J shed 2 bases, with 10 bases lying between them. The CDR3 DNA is TGTGCCAGTAGTATTGGGCAGTTCAACACTGAAGCTTTCTTT. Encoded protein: CASSIGQFNTEAFF.

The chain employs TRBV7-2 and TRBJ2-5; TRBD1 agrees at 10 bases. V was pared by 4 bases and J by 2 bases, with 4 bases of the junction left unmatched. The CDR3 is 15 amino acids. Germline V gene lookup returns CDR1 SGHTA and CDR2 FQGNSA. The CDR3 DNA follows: TGTGCCAGCAGCTATGTGGACAGGGGGCAAGAGACCCAGTACTTC. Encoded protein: CASSYVDRGQETQYF.

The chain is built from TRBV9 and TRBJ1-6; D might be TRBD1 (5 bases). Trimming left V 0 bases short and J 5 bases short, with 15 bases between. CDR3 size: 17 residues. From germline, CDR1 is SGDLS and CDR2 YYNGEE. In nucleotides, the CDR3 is TGTGCCAGCAGCGTAGCTCCCCGGACAACCGATAATTCACCCCTCCACTTT. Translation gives CASSVAPRTTDNSPLHF.